The entry that follows covers one T cell receptor (beta chain) sequence. A few counts support this clone. The antigen this receptor binds is unknown. Per-base qualities were not stored, and no clone one base away is much larger. The cohort consisted of 666 healthy bone marrow donors. Cohort members were all nominally healthy when sampled, although unrecorded immune exposures were likely present. The donor tested CMV seronegative and was one of the 352 seronegative cohort members. A peripheral blood sample was provided by each donor, and peripheral blood mononuclear cells were used for TCR beta sequencing. Genomic DNA was extracted from the blood cell samples with the Qiagen DNeasy Blood Extraction Kit. In the germline V gene, CDR1 corresponds to SGHTS and CDR2 to YDEGEE. The CDR3 starts with the cysteine, ends with the phenylalanine, and has 15 residues. Just CDR3 DNA is preserved here, 45 bases in frame from base 1. V is cut back by 0 bases and J by 0 bases, with 2 bases in the junction unmatched.

These data originate in a study of cytomegalovirus exposure and HLA in healthy donors (TCRdb year 2017). Study-level background: An earlier analysis of roughly 500 of the donors reported 276 Gb of sequence data and some 100 million unique TCR beta sequences from about 179 million T cells. Approximately 300 gigabases of sequencing data and approximately 91 million unique TCR sequences made up an early release that covered approximately 700 HLA-typed donors. Of the roughly 410 genotyped donors, 81% were placed in the genetic ancestry cluster associated with self-reported Caucasian donors. The study aimed to test whether cataloging public T cell receptors could reveal signatures of past pathogen exposure. Using immunosequencing, the study profiled T cell repertoires from some 670 subjects and related those repertoires to cytomegalovirus serostatus. Along with the approximately 670-subject first cohort, a separate validation cohort of over a hundred different subjects was used. The study combined high-throughput TCR immunosequencing, statistical association of individual TCRs with disease status, and machine learning to predict cytomegalovirus infection status. A later analysis re-analyzed previously published TCR beta repertoires from 500 to 700 donors and added high-resolution HLA genotyping to study TCR occurrence patterns. In the later analysis, no new phenotypic data were used to find candidate immune exposures; instead, reliance was placed on TCR beta sequences and their occurrence across donors. To decide whether each TCR beta V gene segment behaved as functional or pseudogenic, an earlier analysis of some 600 of the donors relied on high-throughput TCR beta sequencing. Donor age, sex, ethnicity and CMV serostatus were collected together with the repertoire data. Genome-wide SNP genotypes for about 65% of the 666 donors were used in a later genetic analysis, which treated that subset as a discovery cohort. All discovery cohort repertoires had been generated using a single sequencing platform. HLA typing included class I and class II loci at four-digit resolution. The number of typed donors differed by locus: about 620-640 for A, B, C, DRB1 and DQB1; 500 to 550 for DQA1; approximately 600 for DPA1; and 400 to 480 for DPB1. Roughly 5 DR-DQ haplotypes were handled as single units for association and clustering because linkage in the cohort was strong. Among over 350 genotyped donors of the cohort, an average of 235,054 unique TCR beta nucleotide sequences were sequenced per donor, roughly 20% of them non-productive.

Here is what the overall study found, with its caveats: A cluster of highly shared sequence variants was judged likely to represent a technical artifact of the sequencing pipeline. In both the original and validation cohorts, the classifier was reported to diagnose cytomegalovirus status with high specificity and sensitivity. HLA typing was unavailable for some donors at each locus, so association tests used only the typed subset. In vitro tests confirmed that three of the cytomegalovirus-associated TCR beta chains recognize cytomegalovirus antigens. CMV serostatus was the only immune exposure information available for the cohort. According to a later analysis, parvovirus B19, influenza, CMV and Epstein-Barr virus appeared linked to several top co-occurrence clusters. Correlated functional status among segregating V segments might reflect linkage disequilibrium, but an unknown experimental factor could not be ruled out. Most CMV-associated TCR beta chains appeared to be HLA-restricted in a later analysis, and the HLA associations seemed to be driven largely by CMV exposure. A later analysis found that TCR association rates varied across HLA loci, with DRB1 alleles showing the most associated TCRs and HLA-C alleles the fewest. Assigning TCR associations to individual alleles was difficult when HLA alleles, especially DR and DQ, strongly co-occurred. Because the 87-base-pair reads could not distinguish some IMGT-functional V segments, including TRBV6-2 and TRBV6-3, those segments were excluded. The cohort was sequenced for TCR beta chains only, and without alpha or paired-chain data the features that could be detected were limited. Presence/absence analyses assumed roughly uniform sequencing depth across donors, an assumption that may not hold. At a false discovery rate of 0.05, a later analysis linked around 17,000 TCR beta sequences to specific HLA alleles. Most TCR sequences were seen in very few donors, while some public TCRs were found in many individuals. An earlier analysis of approximately 590 of the donors showed that most TCR beta V segments appeared in productive rearrangements either about 87% or about 30% of the time, which broadly matched IMGT annotations. The authors suggested that the approach could potentially be generalized to other disease states and immunological phenotypes. According to a later genetic analysis, donors in an Asian-associated ancestry cluster had fewer N-insertions in productive TCRs than the approximately 610-donor mean. A further reported finding was that TCR beta sequences accurately predicted the HLA-A and HLA-B alleles for most subjects in the first cohort. Because counts were too low, roughly 18 rarely observed V segments, including chromosome 9 orphons, were left out of the earlier analysis of approximately 500 of the donors. A later analysis found that HLA-associated TCR beta chains were more clonally expanded and had lower generation probabilities than equally common non-associated chains. In a later genetic analysis, a missense DCLRE1C variant was associated with V-gene and J-gene trimming of TCR beta chains, and the association was replicated in an independent cohort. The study listed 164 TCR beta chains as associated with cytomegalovirus.

Library method: the immunoSEQ multiplex PCR assay. A mixture of 60 forward primers for TCR Vbeta segments and 13 reverse primers for TCR Jbeta segments was used in the multiplex PCR. A multiplex PCR assay on genomic DNA amplified the CDR3 region of rearranged TCR beta genes. Amplified TCR beta libraries were sequenced as 87-base-pair reads on the Illumina HiSeq System. In the original analysis: Across the 670 or so repertoires, a later analysis counted approximately 83 million unique TCR beta chains, roughly 11 million of which were shared by at least two donors. Raw reads were error-corrected and collapsed into unique sequences with a nearest-neighbor algorithm that merged closely related sequences to remove PCR and sequencing errors. V, D and J gene segments were assigned by aligning CDR3 sequences to IMGT reference sequences. Each retained sequence needed at least a six-nucleotide match to both a V gene segment and a J gene segment. A rearrangement counted as productive if the CDR3 had no stop codons and remained in frame with V and J, and every other rearrangement counted as non-productive. CDR3 was defined by IMGT convention, running from the second conserved V-encoded cysteine to the conserved J-encoded phenylalanine. Sequences without an unambiguous match to a single V gene segment were excluded from the earlier analysis of about 640 of the donors. An earlier analysis of some 500 of the donors classified V segments as functional when productive rearrangements were above 56.7% and as segregating when the standard deviation between donors was above 5%. A statistical classification framework was built for diagnosing cytomegalovirus status from the catalog of TCR beta chain sequences. In a later analysis, TCR nucleotide sequences were compared against IMGT/GENE-DB human TR gene sequences so that V and J genes could be assigned. The TCRdist pipeline was used in a later analysis to assign CDR3 sequences and most-parsimonious VDJ recombination scenarios. A later analysis defined each TCR beta chain by its CDR3 amino acid sequence plus V-gene family, and excluded reads lacking a unique V-gene family. To address suspected cross-contamination and a sequencing artifact, a later analysis removed around 590 highly shared, low-generation-probability nucleotide sequences. In a later analysis, a clonal expansion index for each public chain was calculated from normalized within-repertoire ranks of inferred template counts. Generation probabilities in a later analysis came from a VDJ recombination model fitted to out-of-frame rearrangements, and those results were checked against IGoR. Hypergeometric tests were used in a later analysis to score TCR-TCR, TCR-HLA and TCR-CMV co-occurrence, with a repertoire-size bias correction applied to the TCR pairs. False discovery rates were estimated in a later analysis by permuting HLA or CMV assignments 20 times. A later analysis grouped co-occurring TCRs with DBSCAN, adding TCRdist sequence similarity when clustering within HLA-allele-positive subsets. Co-occurrence clustering excluded repertoires with fewer than 30,000 or more than 120,000 public chains, plus five with anomalous nucleotide sharing. Here the immuneACCESS table is served through TCRdb, limited to in-frame sequences with V and J called. Missing clones are a known gap in these copies; in checked studies unresolved V genes cover under half, and the rest lacks a known reason. V, J and clone size are taken as reported in that table, and D and trimming were inferred from the DNA itself. The sample table holds some 190,000 clones, of which 77% were seen once. Of the sample, approximately 1.4% is held by the ten largest clones.

The sample was PBMCs. The receptor was derived from a man between 18 and 29 years old in good health and CMV-seronegative. In this chain, TRBV5-8 is recombined with TRBJ2-7, with TRBD2 matching 8 junction bases. The CDR3 amino acid sequence is: CASSLGGLGSYEQYF. The DNA reads TGTGCCAGCAGCTTGGGGGGACTAGGCTCCTACGAGCAGTACTTC.